Detailed here is one T cell receptor beta chain. Its target antigen remains unknown. No base quality values were provided; no much bigger clone lies one nucleotide off. This record comes from a study of STAT5B mutations in CD4+ large granular lymphocyte leukemia (dated by TCRdb to 2021 to 2024). In terms of the full investigation: Among healthy controls, the CDR3 'QG' motif was associated with a particular HLA allele. The study compared the TCRbeta repertoires of patients with CD4+ T-cell large granular lymphocyte leukemia against the TCRbeta repertoires of healthy blood donors. Flow cytometry performed on FACSCanto II or FACSVerse showed that the purified fractions had more than 95% purity among lymphocytes.

The immunoSEQ assay at survey resolution was used to sequence TCRbeta rearrangements from genomic DNA. In the original analysis: In the TCR sequencing data, the lowest productive clonotype frequency that could be detected was 2.59 x 10-5. Only productive TCRbeta rearrangements, meaning sequences that were complete and in-frame, were kept for the analyses. Clonality for each sample was calculated as Simpson clonality in the immunoSEQ Analyzer version 3.0. Clones were binned by frequency as very rare, small, medium, large (1-20%) or hyperexpanded (>20%). Generation probabilities were estimated with OLGA 1.2.3, V-gene circos plots were made with VDJtools, specificities were looked up in VDJdb, and CDR3 motifs were identified with GLIPH. The table was pulled from immuneACCESS by TCRdb, which kept in-frame rearrangements only. Such tables lose some clones; where checked, under half of the loss comes from unresolved V genes, and the rest has no known cause. From that table come the V and J calls and clone size; the DNA was used to work out D and trimming. This sample has about 35,000 clones in its table, and more than 65% of those were observed once. The ten largest clones represent about 2.3% of the sample.

The healthy controls were 37 blood donors, and the buffy coats of these donors were supplied by the Finnish Red Cross blood service. All TCR-sequenced material derived from peripheral blood: patient blood samples and healthy donor buffy coats. Peripheral blood mononuclear cells were isolated by Ficoll-Hypaque gradient centrifugation. CD4+ cells were purified magnetically from the buffy coats of healthy controls. Genomic DNA was extracted with the Gentra Puregene Cell and Tissue kit and quantified on a Qubit 2.0 fluorometer. The CDR3 covers 13 residues, taking in both the cysteine and the phenylalanine. CDR3 DNA only is kept here, 39 bases in frame from base 1. The V end gives up 5 bases and the J end 1 base, leaving 2 bases in the junction not matched to a gene. The germline V gene yields MRHNA for CDR1 and SNTAGT for CDR2. Findings and caveats that apply to the study as a whole: Enrichment of TRBV06-family usage was observed among the top patient clones (8/27) relative to healthy controls (2/35). Data were not HLA-matched; higher clonality in CD4+ versus CD8+ T-LGLL could reflect the relatively small sample size. Main leukemic clonotypes were private to each patient, although over 20% of the main leukemic clonotypes were found at low frequency in the non-leukemic repertoires of other patients. CD4-sorted patient repertoires appeared more clonal than healthy CD4+ repertoires, and this difference persisted after removing the putative leukemic clones.

The chain is encoded by TRBV6-4 joined to TRBJ2-7, with 7 bases in between that match TRBD1. The sequence derives from a human donor in good health. The sample was CD4+ T cells from blood buffy coats. At the DNA level, the sequence is TGTGCCAGCAGTATCAGGGGGTCCTACGAGCAGTACTTC. It encodes CASSIRGSYEQYF.